This is a list of T cell receptor beta chains from one sample in a study of glioma-infiltrating T cells after dendritic cell vaccination. The data were produced by immunoSEQ multiplex PCR, yet TCRdb's version contains in-frame clones alone and is incomplete. The table includes some 90,000 clones, 75% to 90% detected once. The specimen was blood, collected after dendritic cell vaccination. The receptor set was obtained from a human donor with glioblastoma. CDR3s include the opening cysteine and the closing phenylalanine or tryptophan. A D gene is named only where the DNA matches it firmly. Not every row has a clone size; where given, it reads once, few, many or a size class.

TRBD2,TRBV7-2,.,TRBJ2-5,CASQTSGGASETQYF,TGTGCCAGCCAGACTAGCGGGGGGGCCTCAGAGACCCAGTACTTC
.,TRBV6-5,.,TRBJ2-4,CASSVGAKNIQYF,TGTGCCAGCAGTGTCGGAGCCAAAAACATTCAGTACTTC
.,TRBV5-6,.,TRBJ1-1,CASSSGRWKAFF,TGTGCCAGCAGCTCGGGGAGATGGAAAGCTTTCTTT
TRBD2,TRBV7-8,.,TRBJ2-1,CASSPPLSGTYNEQFF,TGTGCCAGCAGCCCCCCACTCAGCGGGACCTACAATGAGCAGTTCTTC
.,TRBV19,few,TRBJ1-2,CASSIRVNYGYTF,TGTGCCAGTAGTATACGGGTTAACTATGGCTACACCTTC
.,TRBV6-6,few,TRBJ2-7,CASSYSMEGRYEQYF,TGTGCCAGCAGTTACTCGATGGAGGGGCGGTACGAGCAGTACTTC
TRBD1,TRBV18,.,TRBJ1-4,CASSKETGVTNEKLFF,TGTGCCAGCTCAAAAGAAACAGGGGTCACAAATGAAAAACTGTTTTTT
TRBD1,TRBV2,.,TRBJ1-4,CASRRTGIYEKLFF,TGTGCCAGCAGACGGACAGGGATATATGAAAAACTGTTTTTT
TRBD1,TRBV7-8,once,TRBJ2-1,CASSLGTGGAWDEQFF,TGTGCCAGCAGCTTGGGGACAGGGGGCGCCTGGGATGAGCAGTTCTTC
TRBD1,TRBV6-5,.,TRBJ2-5,CASSSSYRGRETQYF,TGTGCCAGCAGTTCCTCTTACAGGGGGCGAGAGACCCAGTACTTC
TRBD1,TRBV5-1,.,TRBJ2-5,CASSSQGIGETQYF,TGCGCCAGCAGCTCACAGGGGATAGGAGAGACCCAGTACTTC
.,TRBV10-3,.,TRBJ1-1,CATSAGVEGEAFF,TGTGCCACCTCCGCAGGGGTTGAGGGTGAAGCTTTCTTT
TRBD2,TRBV28,.,TRBJ2-3,CASRILAGGTDTQYF,TGTGCCAGCAGGATACTAGCGGGAGGTACAGATACGCAGTATTTT
.,TRBV2,.,TRBJ1-1,CASSEEIQGNTEAFF,TGTGCCAGCAGTGAAGAGATACAGGGGAACACTGAAGCTTTCTTT
.,TRBV14,.,TRBJ1-4,CASSRQGLATNEKLFF,TGTGCCAGCAGCCGCCAGGGCCTTGCAACTAATGAAAAACTGTTTTTT
TRBD1,TRBV29-1,.,TRBJ2-5,CSVPRKGAGETQYF,TGCAGCGTACCCCGGAAGGGGGCAGGAGAGACCCAGTACTTC
.,TRBV10-3,.,TRBJ1-4,CASTDSATNEKLFF,TGTGCCAGCACAGATTCTGCAACTAATGAAAAACTGTTTTTT
.,TRBV6-1,.,TRBJ2-7,CAVERTVNSYEQYF,TGTGCCGTTGAAAGGACAGTCAACTCCTACGAGCAGTACTTC
.,TRBV7-7,.,TRBJ2-2,CASSLRENTGELFF,TGTGCCAGCAGCTTGCGGGAGAACACCGGGGAGCTGTTTTTT
.,TRBV2,.,TRBJ1-6,CASSRSRDYRKSYNSPLHF,TGTGCCAGCAGCCGATCTAGGGACTATCGTAAGTCCTATAATTCACCCCTCCACTTT